This paragraph covers one T cell receptor beta chain sequence. No antigen is known for it. This sample is part of a study of blood T cells in healthy people across ages. In germline, CDR1 is ENHRY, CDR2 SYGVKD. This CDR3 is 15 amino acids long. The study, taken as a whole, reports: Getting older went along with TCR beta diversity per million T cells dropping roughly linearly.

Primed by a sample-barcoded 5' primer and a J-beta primer mix, a second PCR proceeded for about 6 to 12 cycles. Each cDNA molecule carried a tag from a template-switch adaptor that contained 12 random nucleotides. TCRdb itself ran the 5' RACE reads through MiXCR, one entry per CDR3 protein. The repertoire holds roughly 680,000 distinct CDR3 sequences, with 45% to 50% as singletons. The sample consisted of blood. The rearrangement joins TRBV10-3 to TRBJ2-4, with 10 bases matching TRBD2. The J call is in doubt because the DNA end fits TRBJ2-7 better. The receptor was isolated from a woman aged 60 to 75 in good health. In DNA, the CDR3 is TGTGCCATCAGCGCCCCCGGGACTAGCGTAGGCGAGCAGTACTTC. Residues: CAISAPGTSVGEQYF.